In this sample, the clone carrying this T cell receptor beta chain turned up a few times. The antigen remains unidentified. The donors were healthy bone marrow donors. This entry belongs to a study of cytomegalovirus exposure and HLA in healthy donors. Amplification used 60 Vbeta primers and 13 Jbeta primers. Some clones are missing from TCRdb's copy, which holds only in-frame ones; the method was immunoSEQ multiplex PCR. The table has 150,000 to 200,000 clones, 80% seen once; the top ten hold under 15%. Study-wide findings and caveats: Most subjects' HLA-A and HLA-B alleles were reportedly predicted from TCR beta sequences.

Germline V gives CDR1 GTSNPN, CDR2 SVGIG (reference sequence). CDR3 length equals 17 residues. Trimming cost V 4 bases and J 4 bases; bases outside gene matches: 12. The TCR comes from a woman in her 40s in good health and CMV-seronegative. Specimen: PBMCs. This sequence joins TRBV30 and TRBJ1-3, with 11 bases lining up with TRBD1. The CDR3 region has the DNA TGTGCCTGGACTGGGGACAGGGGGTACTCCTCGGGAAACACCATATATTTT. As protein: CAWTGDRGYSSGNTIYF.